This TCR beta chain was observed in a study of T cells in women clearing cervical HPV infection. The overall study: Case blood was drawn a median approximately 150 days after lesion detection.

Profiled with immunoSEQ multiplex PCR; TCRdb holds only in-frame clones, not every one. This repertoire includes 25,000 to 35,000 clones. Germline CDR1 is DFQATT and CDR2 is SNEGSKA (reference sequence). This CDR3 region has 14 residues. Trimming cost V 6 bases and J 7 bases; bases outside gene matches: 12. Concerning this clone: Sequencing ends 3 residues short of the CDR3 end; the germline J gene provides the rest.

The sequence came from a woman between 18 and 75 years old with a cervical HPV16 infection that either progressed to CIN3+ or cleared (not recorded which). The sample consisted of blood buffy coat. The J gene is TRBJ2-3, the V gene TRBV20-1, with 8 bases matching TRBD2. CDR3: CSAPERGLPNTQYF. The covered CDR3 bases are TGCAGTGCACCGGAGCGGGGGCTCCCGAATACG.